A single sample gave rise to the 27 T cell receptor beta chains below, sequenced in a study of immune characterization of retroperitoneal liposarcoma. TCRdb re-called the PCR reads through MiXCR, storing one row per CDR3 protein. Seen here are some 10,000 distinct CDR3 sequences, about 29% observed once, and the top ten hold roughly 9%. The sample comprised tumor tissue. The receptors shown here come from a male donor with retroperitoneal liposarcoma.

This clonotype was counted many times. V gene TRBV25-1 combines with J gene TRBJ2-1; D possibly matches TRBD1 or TRBD2 (5 bases each). Near its end, the DNA agrees better with TRBJ2-7, so the J call may be wrong. The CDR3 runs 15 residues. The germline gives CDR1 MGHDK, CDR2 SYGVNS. CDR3 nucleotides: TGTGCCAGCGGCTCGACAACGGGGCCACTCTACGAGCAGTACTTC. This codes for CASGSTTGPLYEQYF.

Only a few counts were recorded for this clonotype. The chain employs TRBV7-3 and TRBJ2-5; no clear D. The V gene lost 0 bases and the J gene lost 1 base, with 9 bases spanning the gap. The CDR3 length is 15 residues. Germline lookup yields CDR1 SGHTA and CDR2 FQGTGA. CDR3 DNA sequence: TGTGCCAGCAGCTTAACGGCAGAGCCCCAAGAGACCCAGTACTTC. The encoded protein is CASSLTAEPQETQYF.

In its sample, this clonotype was seen a few times. This chain joins TRBV7-6 and TRBJ2-1; TRBD1 aligns across 8 bases. The J call may be faulty, since TRBJ2-7 better matches the DNA end. CDR1 and CDR2 from the germline V gene are SGHVS and FNYEAQ. This CDR3 spans 16 amino acids. In DNA form, the CDR3 reads TGTGCCAGCATCCAATCCACAGGGGGATTCTACAATGAGCAGTACTTC. This gives the protein CASIQSTGGFYNEQYF.

By its share, this clonotype is medium-sized (0.01 to 0.1%). The rearrangement joins TRBV6-1 to TRBJ2-3, with TRBD1 matching over 11 bases. The trim removed 2 bases at V and 3 bases at J, leaving 13 bases unmatched. This CDR3 comprises 19 residues. CDR1 and CDR2 from the germline V gene are MNHNS and SASEGT. CDR3 DNA: TGTGCCAGCAGTGAACTAAGTTCCCCGGGACAGGGGGTGACAGATACGCAGTATTTT. Amino acid sequence: CASSELSSPGQGVTDTQYF.

This clonotype showed up many times. The DNA for the CDR3 is TGTGCCAGCAGTGAAAGACCCTATGAGCAGTTCTTC. It specifies CASSERPYEQFF. The rearrangement joins TRBV6-1 to TRBJ2-1; D remains unclear. Trimming cost V 2 bases and J 8 bases, with 7 bases left between them. This CDR3 contains 12 residues. Germline V gene data show CDR1 as MNHNS and CDR2 as SASEGT.

The chain is built from TRBV4-2 and TRBJ2-5, with 8 nucleotides matching TRBD2. In germline, CDR1 is LGHNA, CDR2 YNFKEQ. The J segment lost 11 bases and the V segment lost 0 bases, leaving 11 bases of the junction unmatched. This CDR3 is 15 amino acids long. The CDR3 nucleotides read TGTGCCAGCAGCCAAGATGGAAGCGGGGGAGATGAGCAGTACTTC. Protein: CASSQDGSGGDEQYF.

The rearrangement uses TRBV7-3 and TRBJ2-1; D gene unclear. V dropped 4 bases and J dropped 13 bases, with 23 bases sitting between them. CDR1 and CDR2 from the germline V gene are SGHTA and FQGTGA. There are 15 residues in the CDR3. CDR3 sequence: CASSSTLSDQETQFF. The CDR3 nucleotides are TGTGCCAGCAGCTCTACTCTCAGCGACCAAGAGACCCAGTTCTTC.

This clonotype has ten or more counts. The rearrangement uses TRBV6-1 and TRBJ2-1; 7 nucleotides agree with TRBD2. The CDR3 contains 13 residues. From germline, CDR1 is MNHNS and CDR2 SASEGT. Trimming at V came to 5 bases and at J to 13 bases, leaving 11 bases not matched to a gene. CDR3 DNA: TGTGCCAGCAGTTGGAGCGGGGCCGAGACCCAGTTCTTC. Translation gives CASSWSGAETQFF.

The chain combines TRBV11-2 with TRBJ2-1, with unresolved D. The CDR3 spans 12 residues. Germline V gene data show CDR1 as SGHAT and CDR2 as FQNNGV. The V end was cut by 5 bases, the J end by 10 bases, with 12 bases between. This CDR3 is CASSASVSEQFF. CDR3 nucleotide sequence: TGTGCCAGCAGCGCCTCGGTGAGCGAGCAGTTCTTC.

This clonotype was recorded many times. This chain links TRBV11-2 with TRBJ2-1, with TRBD2 identical over 9 bases. TRBJ2-7 explains the end of the DNA better; the J call may be wrong. CDR3 length: 14 amino acids. Germline V lookup: CDR1 SGHAT, CDR2 FQNNGV. CDR3 amino acids: CASSLVVAGDEQYF. CDR3 coding DNA: TGTGCCAGCAGCTTAGTCGTAGCGGGAGACGAGCAGTACTTC.

This clonotype was counted between two and nine times. The chain carries TRBV6-1 and TRBJ2-1, with D maybe TRBD1 (6 bases). Looked up from germline, CDR1 is MNHNS and CDR2 is SASEGT. The V end was cut by 5 bases, the J end by 13 bases, with 24 bases between. This CDR3 comprises 15 residues. CDR3 sequence (DNA): TGTGCCAGCAGTCTGCCAACAGGGTTGGAAGAGACCCAGTTCTTC. Protein product: CASSLPTGLEETQFF.

By its share, this clonotype is medium-sized. The CDR3 sequence: CASSSSGSRETQFF. For the CDR3, the DNA is TGTGCCAGCAGCTCTAGCGGGAGCAGAGAGACCCAGTTCTTC. This chain joins TRBV7-2 and TRBJ2-1; 10 positions agree with TRBD2. J was trimmed by 13 bases and V by 4 bases; bases with no gene match: 10. Germline CDR1 SGHTA, CDR2 FQGNSA. The CDR3 runs 14 residues.

This clonotype was picked up one time. The chain uses TRBV12-3 or TRBV12-4 and TRBJ2-1, with 7 nucleotides matching TRBD2. Losses at the gene ends were 9 bases for V and 13 bases for J; bases not matched to a gene: 15. This CDR3 contains 13 residues. CDR3 DNA sequence: TGTGCCAGTCTCCCCGGGGGGACGGGGACCCAGTTCTTC. It codes for CASLPGGTGTQFF.

This clonotype showed up many times. The chain recombines TRBV7-2 with TRBJ2-1; 8 bases line up with TRBD1. The CDR3 is made up of 17 amino acids. Trimming took 5 bases from V and 10 from J; bases not matched to a gene: 19. Germline CDR1 and CDR2: SGHTA and FQGNSA. CDR3 sequence (DNA): TGTGCCAGCAGCCCACGGGGCGGACAGGGCAACTCCTACGAGCAGTTCTTC. Residues: CASSPRGGQGNSYEQFF.

This clonotype has more than one count but fewer than ten. This chain uses TRBV7-2 with TRBJ2-7; unclear D gene. The J call is doubtful: the DNA matches TRBJ2-5 better. CDR3 length: 13 amino acids. Per germline, CDR1 SGHTA and CDR2 FQGNSA. The DNA of the CDR3 is TGTGCCAGCAGCTTAGCCCTTCCTGAGACCCAGTACTTC. As protein: CASSLALPETQYF.

There are a few counts of this clonotype. V usage is TRBV12-3 or TRBV12-4 and J usage is TRBJ2-1; 12 nucleotides agree with TRBD2. The CDR3 is 17 amino acids. Trimming at V came to 6 bases and at J to 0 bases, leaving 6 bases not matched to a gene. DNA for the CDR3: TGTGCCAGCAGCCAAACTAGCGGGGGGTTCTCCTACAATGAGCAGTTCTTC. This sequence encodes CASSQTSGGFSYNEQFF.

In this sample, this clonotype turned up a few times. V and J are TRBV6-4 and TRBJ2-1; the D gene is possibly TRBD1 (8 bases). Germline V CDR1 and CDR2: MRHNA, SNTAGT. V dropped 4 bases and J dropped 10 bases, with 14 bases sitting between them. The CDR3 is 13 amino acids. The CDR3 nucleotides read TGTGCCAGCAGTGTGGACAGGGAGGGGGAGCAGTTCTTC. Translating gives CASSVDREGEQFF.

To note about this clonotype: Compared with germline, one end of the junction differs, possibly owing to a read error. The J gene is TRBJ2-3, the V gene TRBV7-6; 7 positions agree with TRBD1. The CDR3 consists of 14 residues. Germline CDR1 reads SGHVS; CDR2 reads FNYEAQ. The CDR3 DNA is TGTGCTAGCAGCCAGGGGGTCGGTACAGATACGCAGTATTTT. It translates to CASSQGVGTDTQYF.

This clonotype was counted a single time. The chain couples TRBV27 to TRBJ2-7; 7 nucleotides align to TRBD1. The trim removed 2 bases at V and 2 bases at J, leaving 3 bases unmatched. Germline V CDR1 and CDR2: MNHEY, SMNVEV (reference sequence). The CDR3 loop spans 14 amino acids. CDR3 in DNA: TGTGCCAGCAGTTTAAAAGGGGGCCCCTACGAGCAGTACTTC. Protein product: CASSLKGGPYEQYF.

This clonotype showed up just a few times. The CDR3 region is CASTPEGAYEQYF. DNA of the CDR3: TGTGCCAGCACTCCCGAGGGGGCCTACGAGCAGTACTTC. The rearrangement joins TRBV6-1 to TRBJ2-1; D is perhaps TRBD1 (6 bases). The end of the DNA aligns better with TRBJ2-7, so the J call may be wrong. Germline assignment: CDR1 MNHNS and CDR2 SASEGT. This CDR3 has 13 residues.

The gene calls are TRBV7-8 and TRBJ1-2; D gene unclear. From germline, CDR1 is SGHVS and CDR2 FQNEAQ. V was cut by 5 bases and J by 4 bases, with 8 bases left in between. This CDR3 is 12 amino acids long. CDR3 loop: CASSLTTYGYTF. DNA for the CDR3: TGTGCCAGCAGCCTCACCACCTATGGCTACACCTTC.

By proportion, this clonotype is medium-sized. The chain links TRBV7-6 to TRBJ2-7, with D tentatively TRBD1 (6 bases). This CDR3 spans 14 amino acids. Trimming cost V 2 bases and J 1 base, with 9 bases left between them. Germline loops: CDR1 SGHVS, CDR2 FNYEAQ. CDR3 residues: CASSLRGISYEQYF. DNA for the CDR3: TGTGCCAGCAGCTTAAGGGGGATTTCCTACGAGCAGTACTTC.

This chain connects TRBV27 to TRBJ1-1; D remains ambiguous. Per germline, CDR1 MNHEY and CDR2 SMNVEV (reference sequence). This CDR3 comprises 14 residues. V lost 5 bases to trimming and J lost 1 base, with 11 bases between them. CDR3: CASSSTLQNTEAFF. The CDR3 DNA is TGTGCCAGCAGTAGTACACTTCAGAACACTGAAGCTTTCTTT.

The rearrangement uses TRBV12-3 or TRBV12-4 and TRBJ1-2, with 7 bases aligning to TRBD1. V trimming: 7 bases; J trimming: 6 bases; junction bases outside the gene matches: 14. The CDR3 runs 15 residues. The CDR3 DNA is TGTGCCAGCACCAGCGCAGGGGGGAGCCTTCATGGCTACACCTTC. This encodes CASTSAGGSLHGYTF.

This clonotype appeared many times. The chain is built from TRBV12-3 or TRBV12-4 and TRBJ2-1; TRBD2 is a possible D gene (6 bases). The CDR3 sequence is 14 residues long. V lost 3 bases, J lost 8 bases, and 14 bases lay in between. CDR3: CASSLGGKGYEQFF. The CDR3 coding sequence is TGTGCCAGCAGTTTGGGGGGTAAAGGCTATGAGCAGTTCTTC.

A few counts support this clonotype. The V call is TRBV10-1, the J call TRBJ2-3; D gene unclear. The CDR3 loop spans 13 amino acids. Germline values: CDR1 WNHNN, CDR2 SYGVQD (reference sequence). The V gene lost 6 bases and the J gene lost 6 bases, with 13 bases spanning the gap. The CDR3 DNA is TGCGCCAGCAGCACTGCTCCTTCGGATACGCAGTATTTT. Protein: CASSTAPSDTQYF.

CDR3 DNA: TGTGCCACCCAGGGTAGCCGTGACACAGATACGCAGTATTTT. Translation: CATQGSRDTDTQYF. The genes are TRBV28 and TRBJ2-3; TRBD1 might be the D (5 bases). Germline values: CDR1 MDHEN, CDR2 SYDVKM. Deletions cut 10 bases from V and 2 bases from J, with 16 bases between. The CDR3 has 14 residues.